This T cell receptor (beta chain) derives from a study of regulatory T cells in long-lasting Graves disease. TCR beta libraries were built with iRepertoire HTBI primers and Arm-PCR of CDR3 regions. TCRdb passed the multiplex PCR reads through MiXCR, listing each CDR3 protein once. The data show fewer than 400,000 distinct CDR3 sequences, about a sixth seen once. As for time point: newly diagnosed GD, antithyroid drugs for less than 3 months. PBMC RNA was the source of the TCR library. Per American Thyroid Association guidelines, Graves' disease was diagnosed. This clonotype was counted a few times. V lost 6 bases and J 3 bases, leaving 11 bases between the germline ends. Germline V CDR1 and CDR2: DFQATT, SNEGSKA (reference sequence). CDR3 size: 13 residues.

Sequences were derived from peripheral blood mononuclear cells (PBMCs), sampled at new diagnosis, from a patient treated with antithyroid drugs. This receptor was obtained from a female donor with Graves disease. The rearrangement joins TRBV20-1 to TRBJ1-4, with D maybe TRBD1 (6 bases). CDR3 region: CSAEGGANEKLFF. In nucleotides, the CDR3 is TGCAGTGCCGAAGGGGGAGCTAATGAAAAACTGTTTTTT.